Listed below are T cell receptor beta chains from one sample, sequenced in a study of low-dose radiotherapy and immunotherapy resistance in tumors. A single record per CDR3 protein comes from TCRdb applying MiXCR to the reads. The table records about 58,000 distinct CDR3 sequences, about a quarter of them present only once. Sample: PBMCs, taken after low-dose radiotherapy plus immunotherapy. Receptors originate from a male donor with prostate cancer. The CDR3 runs from the conserved cysteine through the conserved F or W. The D gene is left open where the match is weak. The listing skips clone size in some rows; elsewhere it reads once, few, many or a size class.

many	TRBV6-2/TRBV6-3	NA	TRBJ1-6	CASSSPRHAYNSPLHF	TGTGCCAGCAGTTCCCCGCGCCATGCTTATAATTCACCCCTCCACTTT
once	TRBV9	TRBD1	TRBJ2-1	CASSRGTDSYNEQFF	TGTGCCAGCAGCCGAGGGACAGACTCCTACAATGAGCAGTTCTTC
many	TRBV11-2	NA	TRBJ2-3	CASRTGVVTDTQYF	TGTGCCAGCAGAACGGGAGTAGTAACAGATACGCAGTATTTT
NA	TRBV10-3	TRBD2	TRBJ2-7	CAISSGTSGSSYEQYF	TGTGCCATCAGCTCCGGGACTAGCGGATCCTCCTACGAGCAGTACTTC
many	TRBV5-1	NA	TRBJ1-3	CASGYGSVDGNTIYF	TGCGCCAGCGGTTACGGTTCAGTCGACGGAAACACCATATATTTT
many	TRBV28	NA	TRBJ2-7	CASSLVPRSYEQYF	TGTGCCAGCAGTTTGGTCCCTCGCTCCTACGAGCAGTACTTC
many	TRBV23-1	NA	TRBJ2-7	CARGQGTSYEQYF	TGCGCTCGGGGGCAGGGGACCTCCTACGAGCAGTACTTC
many	TRBV15	NA	TRBJ2-6	CATSRGSSGANVLTF	TGTGCCACCAGCAGAGGCTCCTCTGGGGCCAACGTCCTGACTTTC
many	TRBV5-6	TRBD2	TRBJ2-7	CASSLRGMRGAYEQYF	TGTGCCAGCAGCTTGCGGGGTATGCGGGGGGCCTACGAGCAGTACTTC
once	TRBV6-6	TRBD2	TRBJ2-1	CASSYSTLAGGPSTEQFF	TGTGCCAGCAGTTACTCGACACTAGCGGGGGGGCCGAGTACTGAGCAGTTCTTC
many	TRBV7-9	TRBD1	TRBJ1-4	CASSTGQGARTNEKLFF	TGTGCCAGCAGCACGGGACAGGGGGCGAGGACTAATGAAAAACTGTTTTTT
many	TRBV9	NA	TRBJ1-6	CASSPEVNSPLHF	TGTGCCAGCAGCCCAGAAGTCAATTCACCCCTCCACTTT
few	TRBV5-1	NA	TRBJ1-1	CASSATGGTEAFF	TGCGCCAGCAGCGCGACGGGGGGGACAGAAGCTTTCTTT
NA	TRBV11-3	TRBD1	TRBJ2-5	CASSYRDGSGQGAAETQYF	TGTGCCAGCAGCTACAGAGACGGCTCGGGACAGGGGGCGGCAGAGACCCAGTACTTC
many	TRBV29-1	NA	TRBJ1-2	CSVGADTNYGYTF	TGCAGCGTTGGGGCAGACACTAACTATGGCTACACCTTC
many	TRBV10-3	NA	TRBJ1-1	CAISVGTEAFF	TGTGCCATCAGTGTGGGAACTGAAGCTTTCTTT
many	TRBV27	TRBD2	TRBJ2-3	CASSVSGSTDTQYF	TGTGCCAGCAGCGTTAGCGGGAGTACAGATACGCAGTATTTT
NA	TRBV28	NA	TRBJ2-7	CASSLIQGYEQYF	TGTGCCAGCAGTTTAATCCAAGGCTACGAGCAGTACTTC
many	TRBV12-3/TRBV12-4	TRBD2	TRBJ2-1	CASRTSGRDEQFF	TGTGCCAGCAGGACTAGCGGTAGAGATGAGCAGTTCTTC
many	TRBV7-2	NA	TRBJ2-1	CASSLAAGKGYNEQFF	TGTGCCAGCAGCTTAGCCGCGGGAAAGGGTTACAATGAGCAGTTCTTC
NA	TRBV9	NA	TRBJ2-1	CASSVVVEQFF	TGTGCCAGCAGCGTAGTAGTGGAGCAGTTCTTC
many	TRBV14	TRBD1	TRBJ1-2	CASSRSGTGIFYGYTF	TGTGCCAGCAGCCGTTCCGGGACAGGAATTTTCTATGGCTACACCTTC
few	TRBV6-8	NA	TRBJ1-4	CASTNRGGGEKLFF	TGTGCCAGCACCAACCGAGGGGGTGGGGAAAAACTGTTTTTT
NA	TRBV6-4	NA	TRBJ2-2	CASRQGEAAGELFF	TGTGCCAGCAGACAGGGAGAAGCGGCCGGGGAGCTGTTTTTT
many	TRBV5-8	TRBD2	TRBJ2-1	CASSRTGTSNEQFF	TGTGCCAGCAGCCGGACCGGGACTAGTAATGAGCAGTTCTTC
many	TRBV7-9	NA	TRBJ2-2	CASRGRANTGELFF	TGTGCCAGCCGAGGCAGGGCCAACACCGGGGAGCTGTTTTTT
many	TRBV27	TRBD1	TRBJ2-7	CASSFSYTGTGREQYF	TGTGCCAGCAGTTTTTCCTACACCGGGACAGGGCGGGAGCAGTACTTC
few	TRBV7-2	NA	TRBJ2-2	CASSSTPGELFF	TGTGCCAGCAGCTCCACTCCCGGGGAGCTGTTTTTT
many	TRBV20-1	TRBD1	TRBJ1-1	CSAPDRGNTEAFF	TGCAGTGCTCCGGACAGGGGTAACACTGAAGCTTTCTTT
NA	TRBV12-3/TRBV12-4	NA	TRBJ2-5	CASSLTRGQETQYF	TGTGCCAGCAGTTTAACGCGGGGACAAGAGACCCAGTACTTC
NA	TRBV6-2/TRBV6-3	NA	TRBJ2-7	CASSVPGSYEQYF	TGTGCCAGCAGTGTACCCGGCTCCTACGAGCAGTACTTC
many	TRBV2	TRBD1	TRBJ2-4	CASKVDRGNIQYF	TGTGCCAGCAAAGTAGACAGGGGAAACATTCAGTACTTC
many	TRBV7-2	NA	TRBJ2-7	CASSLMASGGTYEQYF	TGTGCCAGCAGCTTAATGGCCTCCGGCGGCACCTACGAGCAGTACTTC
many	TRBV27	NA	TRBJ1-1	CASSVGDGLNTEAFF	TGTGCCAGCAGTGTAGGGGACGGATTGAACACTGAAGCTTTCTTT
many	TRBV7-2	NA	TRBJ1-2	CASSLVHSAMNYGYTF	TGTGCCAGCAGCTTAGTTCATTCCGCAATGAACTATGGCTACACCTTC
many	TRBV7-2	TRBD1	TRBJ2-7	CASSLTDRGPYEQYF	TGTGCCAGCAGCTTAACGGACAGGGGCCCCTACGAGCAGTACTTC
many	TRBV29-1	NA	TRBJ2-3	CSVETRDSSTDTQYF	TGCAGCGTTGAAACGCGGGACTCTAGCACAGATACGCAGTATTTT
NA	TRBV5-3	TRBD2	TRBJ2-1	CASSLGLAERQFF	TGTGCCAGCAGCTTGGGACTAGCGGAGCGGCAGTTCTTC
many	TRBV7-8	TRBD2	TRBJ2-5	CASSGSGRVRETQYF	TGTGCCAGCAGCGGTAGCGGGAGGGTTAGAGAGACCCAGTACTTC
many	TRBV2	NA	TRBJ1-1	CASRGQGGTEAFF	TGTGCCAGCAGGGGCCAGGGCGGGACTGAAGCTTTCTTT
many	TRBV24-1	NA	TRBJ1-5	CATSAGSQPQHF	TGTGCCACCAGTGCAGGGTCTCAGCCCCAGCATTTT
once	TRBV5-1	NA	TRBJ2-2	CASSLQPGQSTGELFFF	NA
many	TRBV3-1	NA	TRBJ1-3	CASSQGATGLGNTIYF	TGTGCCAGCAGCCAAGGTGCCACAGGGCTTGGAAACACCATATATTTT
many	TRBV11-2	NA	TRBJ2-2	CASSFAAGANTGELFF	TGTGCCAGCAGCTTCGCAGCCGGAGCGAACACCGGGGAGCTGTTTTTT
few	TRBV28	NA	TRBJ2-3	CASNLWGELKDTQYF	TGTGCCAGCAACCTTTGGGGGGAGTTGAAAGATACGCAGTATTTT
many	TRBV28	NA	TRBJ1-1	CASSHGTLNTEAFF	TGTGCCAGCAGTCACGGGACACTGAACACTGAAGCTTTCTTT
NA	TRBV6-1	TRBD2	TRBJ2-3	CASSVSGGADTQYF	TGTGCCAGCAGTGTTAGCGGGGGGGCAGATACGCAGTATTTT
NA	TRBV30	NA	TRBJ1-6	CAWTRRTDNSPLHF	TGTGCCTGGACCCGAAGGACAGACAACTCACCCCTCCACTTT
many	TRBV28	NA	TRBJ2-2	CASSSGVFNTGELFF	TGTGCCAGCAGTTCGGGGGTCTTCAACACCGGGGAGCTGTTTTTT
NA	TRBV7-8	TRBD1	TRBJ2-1	CASSFLRDSNEQFF	TGTGCCAGCAGCTTCCTCCGGGACAGCAATGAGCAGTTCTTC
many	TRBV30	NA	TRBJ2-7	CAWSVGGESYEQYF	TGTGCCTGGAGTGTTGGAGGGGAGAGCTACGAGCAGTACTTC
many	TRBV15	TRBD1	TRBJ2-5	CATSRNTHRTGAETQYF	TGTGCCACCAGCAGAAATACTCACCGGACAGGCGCAGAGACCCAGTACTTC
many	TRBV29-1	NA	TRBJ2-5	CSPPLTLKETQYF	TGCAGCCCACCGTTGACATTGAAAGAGACCCAGTACTTC
few	TRBV28	NA	TRBJ1-1	CASSSTLVWGGRNTEAFF	TGTGCCAGCAGTTCCACCCTAGTATGGGGGGGAAGGAACACTGAAGCTTTCTTT
NA	TRBV20-1	TRBD1	TRBJ1-6	CSAQMGQTYNSPLHF	TGCAGTGCTCAAATGGGACAGACATATAATTCACCCCTCCACTTT